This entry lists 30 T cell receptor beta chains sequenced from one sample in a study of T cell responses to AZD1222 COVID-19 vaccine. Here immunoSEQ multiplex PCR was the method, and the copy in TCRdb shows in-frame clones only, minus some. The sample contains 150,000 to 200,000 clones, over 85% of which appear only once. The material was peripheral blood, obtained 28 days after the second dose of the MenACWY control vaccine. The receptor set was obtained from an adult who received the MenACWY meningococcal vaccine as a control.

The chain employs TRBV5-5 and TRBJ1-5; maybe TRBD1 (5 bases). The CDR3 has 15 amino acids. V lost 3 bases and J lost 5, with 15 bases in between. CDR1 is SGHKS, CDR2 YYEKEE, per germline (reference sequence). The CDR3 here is CASSSRGIGDQPQHF. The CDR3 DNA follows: TGTGCCAGCAGCTCGAGGGGTATCGGGGATCAGCCCCAGCATTTT.

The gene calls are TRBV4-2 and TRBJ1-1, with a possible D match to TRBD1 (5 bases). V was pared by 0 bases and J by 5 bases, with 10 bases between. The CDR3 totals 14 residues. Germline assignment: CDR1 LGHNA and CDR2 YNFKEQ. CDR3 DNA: TGTGCCAGCAGCCAAGACAGGGTGACGACTGAAGCTTTCTTT. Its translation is CASSQDRVTTEAFF.

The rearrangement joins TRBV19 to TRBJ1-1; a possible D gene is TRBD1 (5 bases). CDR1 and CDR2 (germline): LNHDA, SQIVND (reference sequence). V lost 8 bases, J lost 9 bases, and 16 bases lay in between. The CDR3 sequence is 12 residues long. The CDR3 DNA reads TGTGCCAGTTCTACAGGCACCCTTAAAGCTTTCTTT. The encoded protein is CASSTGTLKAFF. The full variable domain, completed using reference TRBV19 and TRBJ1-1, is DGGITQSPKYLFRKEGQNVTLSCEQNLNHDAMYWYRQDPGQGLRLIYYSQIVNDFQKGDIAEGYSVSREKKESFPLTVTSAQKNPTAFYLCASSTGTLKAFFGQGTRLTVV.

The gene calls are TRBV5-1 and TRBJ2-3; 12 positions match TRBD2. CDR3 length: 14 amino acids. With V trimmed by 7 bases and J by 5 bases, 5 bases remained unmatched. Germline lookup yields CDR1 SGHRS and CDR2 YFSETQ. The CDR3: CASRLAGDVDTQYF. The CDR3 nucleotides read TGCGCCAGCCGACTAGCGGGAGATGTAGATACGCAGTATTTT.

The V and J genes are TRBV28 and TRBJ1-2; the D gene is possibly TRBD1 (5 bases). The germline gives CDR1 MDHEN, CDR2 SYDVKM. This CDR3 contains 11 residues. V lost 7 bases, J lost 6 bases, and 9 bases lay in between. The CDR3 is CASTSGNGYTF. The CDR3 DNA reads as TGTGCCAGCACCTCAGGGAATGGCTACACCTTC.

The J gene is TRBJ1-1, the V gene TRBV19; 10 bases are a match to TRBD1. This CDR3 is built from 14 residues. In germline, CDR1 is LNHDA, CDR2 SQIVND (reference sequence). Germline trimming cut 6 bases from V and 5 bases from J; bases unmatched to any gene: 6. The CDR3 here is CASSPDRGRTEAFF. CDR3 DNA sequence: TGTGCCAGTAGCCCCGACAGGGGGCGAACTGAAGCTTTCTTT. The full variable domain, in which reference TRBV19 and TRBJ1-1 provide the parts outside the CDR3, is DGGITQSPKYLFRKEGQNVTLSCEQNLNHDAMYWYRQDPGQGLRLIYYSQIVNDFQKGDIAEGYSVSREKKESFPLTVTSAQKNPTAFYLCASSPDRGRTEAFFGQGTRLTVV.

CDR3 in amino acids: CASGPDRGFRGYTF. The CDR3 nucleotides read TGTGCCAGTGGCCCGGACAGGGGTTTTCGTGGCTACACCTTC. The chain joins TRBV3-1 (or the pseudogene TRBV3-2) to TRBJ1-2, with 9 nucleotides matching TRBD1. Germline lookup yields CDR1 LGHDT and CDR2 YNNKEL (reference sequence). This CDR3 has 14 residues. Trimming took 9 bases from V and 7 from J; bases not matched to a gene: 12.

The DNA for the CDR3 is TGTGCCAGCAGCCCCCGCGGCGGGAGGACGACAGATACGCAGTATTTT. This translates into CASSPRGGRTTDTQYF. The chain employs TRBV13 and TRBJ2-3; 8 nucleotides line up with TRBD2. V gave up 5 bases and J gave up 3 bases; unmatched junction bases: 10. This CDR3 is built from 16 residues. The germline V gene encodes CDR1 PRHDT and CDR2 FYEKMQ (reference sequence). The full variable domain, completed using reference TRBV13 and TRBJ2-3, is AAGVIQSPRHLIKEKRETATLKCYPIPRHDTVYWYQQGPGQDPQFLISFYEKMQSDKGSIPDRFSAQQFSDYHSELNMSSLELGDSALYFCASSPRGGRTTDTQYFGPGTRLTVL.

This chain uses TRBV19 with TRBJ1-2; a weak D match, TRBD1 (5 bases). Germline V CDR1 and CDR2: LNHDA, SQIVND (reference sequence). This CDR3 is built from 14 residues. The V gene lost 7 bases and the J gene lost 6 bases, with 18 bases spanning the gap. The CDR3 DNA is TGTGCCAGTAAGGTCCTTCGGGGGACTCATGGCTACACCTTC. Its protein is CASKVLRGTHGYTF.

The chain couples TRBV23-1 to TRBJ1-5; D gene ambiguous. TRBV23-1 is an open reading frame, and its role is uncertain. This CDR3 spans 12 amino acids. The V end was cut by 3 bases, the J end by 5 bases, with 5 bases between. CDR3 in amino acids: CASSQRYQPQHF. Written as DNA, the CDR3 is TGCGCCAGCAGTCAGCGGTATCAGCCCCAGCATTTT.

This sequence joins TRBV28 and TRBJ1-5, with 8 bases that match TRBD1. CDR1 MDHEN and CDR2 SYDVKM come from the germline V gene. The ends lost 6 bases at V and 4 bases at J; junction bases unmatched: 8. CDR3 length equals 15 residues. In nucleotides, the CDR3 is TGTGCCAGCAGCCGCCGGACAGGGAGTAATCAGCCCCAGCATTTT. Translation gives CASSRRTGSNQPQHF.

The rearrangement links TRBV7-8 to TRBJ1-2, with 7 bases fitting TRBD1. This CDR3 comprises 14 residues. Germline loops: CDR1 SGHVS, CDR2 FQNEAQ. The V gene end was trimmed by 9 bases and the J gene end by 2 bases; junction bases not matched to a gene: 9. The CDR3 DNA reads TGTGCCAGTTCACGGACAGGATCAAACTATGGCTACACCTTC. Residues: CASSRTGSNYGYTF.

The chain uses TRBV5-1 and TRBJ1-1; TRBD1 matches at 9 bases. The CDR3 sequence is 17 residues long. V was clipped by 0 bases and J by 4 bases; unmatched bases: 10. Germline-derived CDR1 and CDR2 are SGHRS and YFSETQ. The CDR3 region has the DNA TGCGCCAGCAGCTTGGTTACAGGGGGCTTCAGCCGCACTGAAGCTTTCTTT. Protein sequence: CASSLVTGGFSRTEAFF.

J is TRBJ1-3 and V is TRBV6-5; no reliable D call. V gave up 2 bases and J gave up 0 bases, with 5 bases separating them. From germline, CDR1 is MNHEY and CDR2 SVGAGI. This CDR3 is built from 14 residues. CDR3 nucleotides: TGTGCCAGCAGTTACGTAGGCTCTGGAAACACCATATATTTT. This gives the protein CASSYVGSGNTIYF.

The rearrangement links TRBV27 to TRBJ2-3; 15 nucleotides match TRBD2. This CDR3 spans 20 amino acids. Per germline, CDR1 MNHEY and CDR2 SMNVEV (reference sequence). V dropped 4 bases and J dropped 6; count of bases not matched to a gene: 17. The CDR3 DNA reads TGTGCCAGCAGTTCGACTCGCGGACTAGCGGGAGGGAAGTTCCAGGATACGCAGTATTTT. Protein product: CASSSTRGLAGGKFQDTQYF.

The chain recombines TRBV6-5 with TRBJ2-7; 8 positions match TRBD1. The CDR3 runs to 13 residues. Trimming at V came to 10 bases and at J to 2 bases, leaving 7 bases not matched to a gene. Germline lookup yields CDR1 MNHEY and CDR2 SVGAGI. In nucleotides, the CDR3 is TGTGCCACAGGGGGGACAGGAGCCTACGAGCAGTACTTC. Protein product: CATGGTGAYEQYF.

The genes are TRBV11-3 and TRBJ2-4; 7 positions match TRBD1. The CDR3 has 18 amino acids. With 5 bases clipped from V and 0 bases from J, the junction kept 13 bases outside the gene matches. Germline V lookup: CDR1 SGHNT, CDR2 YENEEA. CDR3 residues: CASSTARGQTLAKNIQYF. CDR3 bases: TGTGCCAGCAGCACAGCGAGGGGACAGACCTTAGCCAAAAACATTCAGTACTTC.

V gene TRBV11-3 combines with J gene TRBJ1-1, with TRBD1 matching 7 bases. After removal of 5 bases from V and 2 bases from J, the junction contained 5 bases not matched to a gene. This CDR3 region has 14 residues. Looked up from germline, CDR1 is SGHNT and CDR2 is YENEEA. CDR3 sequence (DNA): TGTGCCAGCAGCACCAGGGGGGTAAACACTGAAGCTTTCTTT. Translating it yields CASSTRGVNTEAFF.

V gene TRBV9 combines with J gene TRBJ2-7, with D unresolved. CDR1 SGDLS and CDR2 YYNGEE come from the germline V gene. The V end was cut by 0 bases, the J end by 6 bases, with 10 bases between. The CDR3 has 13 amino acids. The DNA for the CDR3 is TGTGCCAGCAGCGTAGCTCCCCTCGGCGAGCAGTACTTC. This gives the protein CASSVAPLGEQYF.

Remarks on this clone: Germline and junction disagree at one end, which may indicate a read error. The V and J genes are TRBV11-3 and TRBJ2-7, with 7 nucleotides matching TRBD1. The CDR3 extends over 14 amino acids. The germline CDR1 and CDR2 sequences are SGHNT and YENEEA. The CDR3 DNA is TGTGCCAGCAGCTCAGACAGGGTCTCGCTACAATCGACCTTC. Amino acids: CASSSDRVSLQSTF.

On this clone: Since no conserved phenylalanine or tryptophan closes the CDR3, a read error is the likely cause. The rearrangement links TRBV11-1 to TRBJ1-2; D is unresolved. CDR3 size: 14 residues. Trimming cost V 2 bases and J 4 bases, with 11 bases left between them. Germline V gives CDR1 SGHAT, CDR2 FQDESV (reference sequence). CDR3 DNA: TGTGCCAGCAGCTTATCCTCCCAGAGCTATGGCTACACCCTC. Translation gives CASSLSSQSYGYTL.

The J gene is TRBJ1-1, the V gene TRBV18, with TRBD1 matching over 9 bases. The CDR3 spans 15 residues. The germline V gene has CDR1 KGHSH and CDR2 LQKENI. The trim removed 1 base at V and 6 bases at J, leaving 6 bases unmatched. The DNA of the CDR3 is TGTGCCAGCTCACCACGTGTCGACAGGGGGGCTGAAGCTTTCTTT. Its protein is CASSPRVDRGAEAFF. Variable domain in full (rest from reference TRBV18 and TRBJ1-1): NAGVMQNPRHLVRRRGQEARLRCSPMKGHSHVYWYRQLPEEGLKFMVYLQKENIIDESGMPKERFSAEFPKEGPSILRIQQVVRGDSAAYFCASSPRVDRGAEAFFGQGTRLTVV.

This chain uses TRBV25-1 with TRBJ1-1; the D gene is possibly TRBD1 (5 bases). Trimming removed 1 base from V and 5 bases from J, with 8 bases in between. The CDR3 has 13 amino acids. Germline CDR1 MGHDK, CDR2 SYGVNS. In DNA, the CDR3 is TGTGCCAGCAGTGAATTGGGGGGAACTGAAGCTTTCTTT. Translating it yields CASSELGGTEAFF.

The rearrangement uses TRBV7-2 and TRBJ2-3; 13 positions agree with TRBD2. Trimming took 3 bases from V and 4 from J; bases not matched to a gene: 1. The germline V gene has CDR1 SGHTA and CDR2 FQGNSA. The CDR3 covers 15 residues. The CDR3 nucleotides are TGTGCCAGCAGCTTCGGACTAGCGGGAGCAGATACGCAGTATTTT. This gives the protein CASSFGLAGADTQYF.

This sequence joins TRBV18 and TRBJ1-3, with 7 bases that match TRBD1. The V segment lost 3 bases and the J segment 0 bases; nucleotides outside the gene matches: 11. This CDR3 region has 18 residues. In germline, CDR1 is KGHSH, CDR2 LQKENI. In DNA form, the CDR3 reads TGTGCCAGCTCACCTTTCGGACAGGACGCCCGCTCTGGAAACACCATATATTTT. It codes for CASSPFGQDARSGNTIYF.

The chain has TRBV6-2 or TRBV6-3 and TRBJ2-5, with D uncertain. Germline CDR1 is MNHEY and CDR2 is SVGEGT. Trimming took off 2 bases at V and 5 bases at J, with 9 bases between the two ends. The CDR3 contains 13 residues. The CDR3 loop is CASSYLISETQYF. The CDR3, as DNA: TGTGCCAGCAGTTACCTGATAAGCGAGACCCAGTACTTC.

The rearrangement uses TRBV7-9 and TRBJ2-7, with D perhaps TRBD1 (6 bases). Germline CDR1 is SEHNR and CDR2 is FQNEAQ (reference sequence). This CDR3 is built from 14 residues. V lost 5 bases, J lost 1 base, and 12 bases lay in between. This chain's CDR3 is CASSPLGQSYEQYF. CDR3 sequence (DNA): TGTGCCAGCAGCCCACTGGGACAATCCTACGAGCAGTACTTC.

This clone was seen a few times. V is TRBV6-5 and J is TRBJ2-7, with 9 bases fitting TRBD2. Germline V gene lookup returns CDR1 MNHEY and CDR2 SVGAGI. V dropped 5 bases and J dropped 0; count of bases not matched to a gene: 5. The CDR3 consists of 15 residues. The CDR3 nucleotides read TGTGCCAGCAGTACCGATAGCGGGGGCTCCTACGAGCAGTACTTC. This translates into CASSTDSGGSYEQYF.

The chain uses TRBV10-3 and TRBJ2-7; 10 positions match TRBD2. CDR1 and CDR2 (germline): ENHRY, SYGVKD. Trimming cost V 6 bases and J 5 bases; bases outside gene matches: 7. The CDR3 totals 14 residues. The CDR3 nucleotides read TGTGCCATCAGGAAGCGGGAGGGAGGCCACGAGCAGTACTTC. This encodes CAIRKREGGHEQYF.

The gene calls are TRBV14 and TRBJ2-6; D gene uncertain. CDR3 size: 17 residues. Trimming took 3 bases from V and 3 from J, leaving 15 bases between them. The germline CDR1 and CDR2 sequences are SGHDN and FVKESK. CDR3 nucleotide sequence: TGTGCCAGCAGCCAGTCCCTACCTGCCATTGGGGCCAACGTCCTGACTTTC. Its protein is CASSQSLPAIGANVLTF.